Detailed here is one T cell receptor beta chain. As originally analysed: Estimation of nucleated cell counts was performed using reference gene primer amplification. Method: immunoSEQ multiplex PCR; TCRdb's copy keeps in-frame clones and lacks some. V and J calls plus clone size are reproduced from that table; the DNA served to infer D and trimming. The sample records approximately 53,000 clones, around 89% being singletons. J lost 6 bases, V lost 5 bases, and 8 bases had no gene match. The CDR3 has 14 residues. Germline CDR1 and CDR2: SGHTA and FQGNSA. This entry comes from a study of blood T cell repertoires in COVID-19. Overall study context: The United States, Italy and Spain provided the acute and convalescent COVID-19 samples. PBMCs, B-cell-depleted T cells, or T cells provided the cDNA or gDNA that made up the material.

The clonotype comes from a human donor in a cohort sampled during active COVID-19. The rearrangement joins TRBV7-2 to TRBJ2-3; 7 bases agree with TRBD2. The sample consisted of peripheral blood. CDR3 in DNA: TGTGCCAGCAGCCAAGGACTAGGGTACGATACGCAGTATTTT. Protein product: CASSQGLGYDTQYF.